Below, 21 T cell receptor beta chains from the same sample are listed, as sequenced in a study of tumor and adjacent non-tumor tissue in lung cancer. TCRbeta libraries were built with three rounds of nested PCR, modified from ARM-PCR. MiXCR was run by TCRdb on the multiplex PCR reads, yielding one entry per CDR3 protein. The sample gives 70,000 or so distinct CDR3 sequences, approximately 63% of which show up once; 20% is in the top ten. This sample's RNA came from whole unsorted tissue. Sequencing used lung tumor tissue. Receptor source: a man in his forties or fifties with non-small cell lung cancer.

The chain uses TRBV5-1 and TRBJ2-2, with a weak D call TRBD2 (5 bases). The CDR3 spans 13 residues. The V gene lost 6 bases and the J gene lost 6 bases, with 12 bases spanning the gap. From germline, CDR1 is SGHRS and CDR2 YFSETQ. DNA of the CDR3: TGCGCCAGCATCCAGGACTGGGCCGGGGAGCTGTTTTTT. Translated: CASIQDWAGELFF. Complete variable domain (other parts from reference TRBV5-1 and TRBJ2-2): KAGVTQTPRYLIKTRGQQVTLSCSPISGHRSVSWYQQTPGQGLQFLFEYFSETQRNKGNFPGRFSGRQFSNSRSEMNVSTLELGDSALYLCASIQDWAGELFFGEGSRLTVL.

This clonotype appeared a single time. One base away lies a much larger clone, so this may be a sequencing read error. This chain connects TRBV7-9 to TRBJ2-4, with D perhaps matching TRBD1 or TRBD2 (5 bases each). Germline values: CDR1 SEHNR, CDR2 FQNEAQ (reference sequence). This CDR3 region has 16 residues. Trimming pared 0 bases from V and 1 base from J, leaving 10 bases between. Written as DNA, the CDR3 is TGTGCCAGCAGCTTAGCGCGAGGGGTGGCCAAAAACATTCAGTACTTC. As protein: CASSLARGVAKNIQYF.

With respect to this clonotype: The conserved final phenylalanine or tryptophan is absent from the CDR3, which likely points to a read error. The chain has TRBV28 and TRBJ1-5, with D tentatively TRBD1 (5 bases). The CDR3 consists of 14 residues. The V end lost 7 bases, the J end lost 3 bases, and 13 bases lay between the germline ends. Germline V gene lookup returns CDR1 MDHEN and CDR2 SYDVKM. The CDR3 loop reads CASKKGPINQPQHY. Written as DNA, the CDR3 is TGTGCCAGCAAGAAGGGACCAATCAATCAGCCCCAGCATTAT.

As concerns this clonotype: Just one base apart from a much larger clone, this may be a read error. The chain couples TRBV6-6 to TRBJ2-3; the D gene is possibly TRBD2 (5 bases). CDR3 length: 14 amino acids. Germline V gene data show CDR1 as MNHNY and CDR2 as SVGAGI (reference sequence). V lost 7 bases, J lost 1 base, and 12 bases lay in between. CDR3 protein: CASTGFRGTDTQYF. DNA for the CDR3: TGTGCCAGCACGGGGTTTAGGGGCACAGATACGCAGTATTTT.

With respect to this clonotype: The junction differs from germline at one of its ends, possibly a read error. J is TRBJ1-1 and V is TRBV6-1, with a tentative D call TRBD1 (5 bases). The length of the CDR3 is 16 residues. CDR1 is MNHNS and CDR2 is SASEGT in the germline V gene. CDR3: CDSSEAFTLRGTEAFF. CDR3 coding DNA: TGTGACAGCAGTGAAGCGTTTACCCTAAGGGGCACCGAAGCTTTCTTT.

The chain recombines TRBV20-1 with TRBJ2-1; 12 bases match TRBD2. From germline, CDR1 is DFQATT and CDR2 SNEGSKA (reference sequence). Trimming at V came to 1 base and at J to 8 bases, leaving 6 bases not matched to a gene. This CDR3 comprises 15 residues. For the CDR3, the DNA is TGCAGTGCTAGAGGCCTCCTAGCGGGAGGGTATGAGCAGTTCTTC. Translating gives CSARGLLAGGYEQFF.

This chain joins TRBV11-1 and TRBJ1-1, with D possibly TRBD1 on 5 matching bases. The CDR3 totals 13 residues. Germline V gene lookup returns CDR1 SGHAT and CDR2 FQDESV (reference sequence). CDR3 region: CGRARAENTEAFF. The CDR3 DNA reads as TGTGGCAGAGCCAGGGCCGAGAACACTGAAGCTTTCTTT.

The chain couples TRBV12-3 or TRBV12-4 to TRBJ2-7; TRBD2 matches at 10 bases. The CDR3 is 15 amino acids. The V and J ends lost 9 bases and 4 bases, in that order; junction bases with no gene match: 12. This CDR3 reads CASSFSGGTIYEQYF. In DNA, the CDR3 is TGTGCCAGTAGCTTTAGCGGGGGGACCATATACGAGCAGTACTTC.

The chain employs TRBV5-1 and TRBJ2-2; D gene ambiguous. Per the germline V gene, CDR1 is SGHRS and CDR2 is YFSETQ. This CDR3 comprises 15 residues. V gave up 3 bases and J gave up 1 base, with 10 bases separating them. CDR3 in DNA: TGCGCCAGCAGCTCGCTGGGAAAGAACACCGGGGAGCTGTTTTTT. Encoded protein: CASSSLGKNTGELFF.

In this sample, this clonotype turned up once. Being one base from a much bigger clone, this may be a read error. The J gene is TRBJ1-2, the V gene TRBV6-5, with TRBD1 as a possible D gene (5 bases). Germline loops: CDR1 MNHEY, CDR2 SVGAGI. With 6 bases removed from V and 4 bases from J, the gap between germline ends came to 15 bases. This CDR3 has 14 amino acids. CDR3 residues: CASRPTPGLYGYTF. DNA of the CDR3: TGTGCCAGCAGACCCACCCCAGGGCTCTATGGCTACACCTTC.

The CDR3 region is CASTPGTWGYEQYF. For the CDR3, the DNA is TGTGCCAGCACCCCCGGGACATGGGGCTACGAGCAGTACTTC. The J gene is TRBJ2-7, the V gene TRBV2; TRBD1 might be the D (6 bases). Germline CDR1 and CDR2: SNHLY and FYNNEI. The CDR3 sequence is 14 residues long. Trimming cost V 7 bases and J 3 bases, with 16 bases left between them.

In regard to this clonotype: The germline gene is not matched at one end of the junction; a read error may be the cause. The CDR3 DNA follows: TGTGCCAGCAGCATACCGGGACGGGCAGATACGCAGTACTTT. It specifies CASSIPGRADTQYF. The V and J genes are TRBV11-2 and TRBJ2-3; D tentatively reads TRBD1 or TRBD2 (5 bases each). The CDR3 is 14 amino acids. CDR1 SGHAT and CDR2 FQNNGV come from the germline V gene.

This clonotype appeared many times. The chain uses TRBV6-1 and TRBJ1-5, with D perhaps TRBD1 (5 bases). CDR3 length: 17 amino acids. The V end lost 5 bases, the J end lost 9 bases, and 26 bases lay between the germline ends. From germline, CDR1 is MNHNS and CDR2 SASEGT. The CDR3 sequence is CASSPQGPSGSLRPQHF. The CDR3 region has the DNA TGTGCCAGCAGTCCCCAGGGACCGTCGGGCAGCCTGCGGCCCCAGCATTTT.

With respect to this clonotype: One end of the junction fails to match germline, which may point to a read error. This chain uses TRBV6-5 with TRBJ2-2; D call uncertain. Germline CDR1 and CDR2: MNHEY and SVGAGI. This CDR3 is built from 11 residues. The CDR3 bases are TGTACCAGTATCGAGACCGGGGAGCTGTTTTTT. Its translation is CTSIETGELFF.

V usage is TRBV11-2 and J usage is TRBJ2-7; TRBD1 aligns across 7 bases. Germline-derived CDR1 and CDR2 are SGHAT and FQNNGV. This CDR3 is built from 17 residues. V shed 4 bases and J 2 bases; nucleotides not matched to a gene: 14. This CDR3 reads CASSSTGEWGQTYEQYF. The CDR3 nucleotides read TGTGCCAGCAGCTCGACGGGCGAGTGGGGACAGACCTACGAGCAGTACTTC.

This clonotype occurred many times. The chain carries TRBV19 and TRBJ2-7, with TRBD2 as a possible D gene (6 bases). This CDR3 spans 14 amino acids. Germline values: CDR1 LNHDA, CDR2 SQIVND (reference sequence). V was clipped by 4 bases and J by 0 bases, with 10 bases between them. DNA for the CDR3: TGTGCCAGTAGTAAGGGACTCCACTCCTACGAGCAGTACTTC. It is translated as CASSKGLHSYEQYF.

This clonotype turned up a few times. The CDR3 DNA is TGTGCCAGCAGTTTACCAGGGTCCTACGAGCAGTACTTC. The encoded protein is CASSLPGSYEQYF. The V and J genes are TRBV28 and TRBJ2-7, with a tentative D call TRBD1 (5 bases). The CDR3 consists of 13 residues. The germline V and J ends were trimmed by 2 bases and 1 base, with 6 bases remaining between them. Germline assignment: CDR1 MDHEN and CDR2 SYDVKM.

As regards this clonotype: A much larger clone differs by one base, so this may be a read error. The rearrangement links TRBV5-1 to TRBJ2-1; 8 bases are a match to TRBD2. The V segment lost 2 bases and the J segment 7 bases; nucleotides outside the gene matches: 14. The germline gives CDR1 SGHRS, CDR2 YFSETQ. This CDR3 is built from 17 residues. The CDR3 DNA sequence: TGCGCCAGCAGCTTAGCAGCGGGAGTGCCGTTGGGAAATGAGCAGTTCTTC. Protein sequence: CASSLAAGVPLGNEQFF.

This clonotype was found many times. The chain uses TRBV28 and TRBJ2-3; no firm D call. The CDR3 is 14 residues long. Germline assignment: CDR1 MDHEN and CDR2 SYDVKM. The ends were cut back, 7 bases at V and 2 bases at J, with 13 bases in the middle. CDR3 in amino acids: CASTLKWVTDTQYF. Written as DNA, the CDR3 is TGTGCCAGCACCCTGAAGTGGGTCACAGATACGCAGTATTTT.

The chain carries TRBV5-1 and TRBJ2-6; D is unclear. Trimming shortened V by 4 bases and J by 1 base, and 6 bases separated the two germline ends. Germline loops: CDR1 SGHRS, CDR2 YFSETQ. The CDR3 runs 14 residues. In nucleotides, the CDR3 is TGCGCCAGCAGCCTAGGGTCTGGGGCCAACGTCCTGACTTTC. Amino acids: CASSLGSGANVLTF.

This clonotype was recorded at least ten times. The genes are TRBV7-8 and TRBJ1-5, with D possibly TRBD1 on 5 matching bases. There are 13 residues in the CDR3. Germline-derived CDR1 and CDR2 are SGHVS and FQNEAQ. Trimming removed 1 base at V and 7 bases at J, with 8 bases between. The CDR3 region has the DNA TGTGCCAGCAGCTTAGTTCGGGGGCAGCCCCAGCATTTT. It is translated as CASSLVRGQPQHF. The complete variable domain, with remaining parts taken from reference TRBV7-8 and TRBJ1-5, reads GAGVSQSPRYKVAKRGQDVALRCDPISGHVSLFWYQQALGQGPEFLTYFQNEAQLDKSGLPSDRFFAERPEGSVSTLKIQRTQQEDSAVYLCASSLVRGQPQHFGDGTRLSIL.